A selection of T cell receptor beta chains follows, all from one sample in a study of blood T cell repertoires in COVID-19. Libraries were prepared by immunoSEQ multiplex PCR; TCRdb keeps only in-frame clonotypes and omits some of them. This sample yields under 450,000 clones, of which 91% are seen a single time; 0.7% to 0.95% belongs to the top ten. Sequenced input: PBMCs or T cells enriched from blood (not recorded which). Every receptor here comes from a woman between 40 and 55 years old who had been exposed to COVID-19. The CDR3 runs from the conserved cysteine through the conserved F or W. A D gene is named only where the DNA matches it firmly. Rows give clone size only sometimes, using once, few, many, or a class for an expanded clone.

v_call: TRBV27; d_call: -; clone_size: -; j_call: TRBJ2-3; cdr3_nt: TGTGCCAGCAGCCGTGGCACAGATACGCAGTATTTT; cdr3_aa: CASSRGTDTQYF
v_call: TRBV12-5; d_call: TRBD2; clone_size: -; j_call: TRBJ2-1; cdr3_nt: TGTGCTAGTGGTTCGGGAGGCCTTTACAATGAGCGGCAGTTCTTC; cdr3_aa: CASGSGGLYNERQFF
v_call: TRBV2; d_call: -; clone_size: -; j_call: TRBJ1-6; cdr3_nt: TGTGCCAGCAGTGAAAATGAAATCTCGTCGTGGGGCCCCCTCCACTTT; cdr3_aa: CASSENEISSWGPLHF
v_call: TRBV5-1; d_call: TRBD1; clone_size: -; j_call: TRBJ2-3; cdr3_nt: TGCGCCAGCAGCGGAGGACAGGGGGCAGATACGCAGTATTTT; cdr3_aa: CASSGGQGADTQYF
v_call: TRBV21-1; d_call: -; clone_size: -; j_call: TRBJ2-7; cdr3_nt: TGTGCCATCCTACTGACCCAGGATAGGTGCGAGCAGTACTTC; cdr3_aa: CAILLTQDRCEQYF
v_call: TRBV12-3/TRBV12-4; d_call: -; clone_size: -; j_call: TRBJ2-7; cdr3_nt: TGTGCCAGCAGTCCCCGACTAGCCTACGAGCAGTACTTC; cdr3_aa: CASSPRLAYEQYF
v_call: TRBV19; d_call: TRBD1; clone_size: -; j_call: TRBJ1-1; cdr3_nt: TGTGCCAGTAGTGGAGGACCGGGACAGGGGAACACTGAAGCTTTCTTT; cdr3_aa: CASSGGPGQGNTEAFF
v_call: TRBV4-1; d_call: -; clone_size: -; j_call: TRBJ1-2; cdr3_nt: TGCGCCAGCAGCCAAGATACAGTTCTCAATGGCTACACCTTC; cdr3_aa: CASSQDTVLNGYTF
v_call: TRBV27; d_call: TRBD2; clone_size: -; j_call: TRBJ2-1; cdr3_nt: TGTGCCAGCAGTTTAACAAAAGCGGGGCCCTCCTACAATGAGCAGTTCTTC; cdr3_aa: CASSLTKAGPSYNEQFF
v_call: TRBV12-5; d_call: TRBD2; clone_size: -; j_call: TRBJ2-3; cdr3_nt: TGTGCTAGTGGTTTGGTCCTAGCGGGGAGCACAGATACGCAGTATTTT; cdr3_aa: CASGLVLAGSTDTQYF
v_call: TRBV7-3; d_call: -; clone_size: -; j_call: TRBJ2-7; cdr3_nt: TGTGACCCGGACGGGATCTCCTACGAGCAGTACTTC; cdr3_aa: CDPDGISYEQYF
v_call: TRBV6-5; d_call: -; clone_size: -; j_call: TRBJ2-1; cdr3_nt: TGTGCCAGCAGCCCCAGACTAGAATCCCATGAGCAGTTCTTC; cdr3_aa: CASSPRLESHEQFF
v_call: TRBV30; d_call: TRBD2; clone_size: once; j_call: TRBJ2-1; cdr3_nt: TGTGCCTGGTCCCGAGGAAGGACTAGCGGGGCTTACAATGAGCAGTTCTTC; cdr3_aa: CAWSRGRTSGAYNEQFF
v_call: TRBV14; d_call: TRBD1; clone_size: once; j_call: TRBJ1-1; cdr3_nt: TGTGCCAGCAGCCCGGGACAGGGCCGATACACTGAAGCTTTCTTT; cdr3_aa: CASSPGQGRYTEAFF
v_call: TRBV19; d_call: TRBD2; clone_size: once; j_call: TRBJ2-7; cdr3_nt: TGTGCCAGTAGTATTTCCGCGGGAGACTACGAGCAGTACTTC; cdr3_aa: CASSISAGDYEQYF
v_call: TRBV24-1; d_call: TRBD1; clone_size: few; j_call: TRBJ1-2; cdr3_nt: TGTGCCACCAGTGCTCAGGGGGCCTATGGCTACACCTTC; cdr3_aa: CATSAQGAYGYTF
v_call: TRBV27; d_call: TRBD1; clone_size: -; j_call: TRBJ2-7; cdr3_nt: TGTGCCAGCAGTTTGCTAGGTCCCGAAGGGGGCAAGCAGTACTTC; cdr3_aa: CASSLLGPEGGKQYF
v_call: TRBV19; d_call: -; clone_size: -; j_call: TRBJ2-3; cdr3_nt: TGTGCCAGTAGTACTGGCACAGATACGCAGTATTTT; cdr3_aa: CASSTGTDTQYF
v_call: TRBV7-6; d_call: TRBD1; clone_size: -; j_call: TRBJ1-1; cdr3_nt: TGTGCCAGCAGCCCACGTGTGGACAGGGCCCGCCCGGAGGCTTTCTTT; cdr3_aa: CASSPRVDRARPEAFF
v_call: TRBV5-4; d_call: TRBD2; clone_size: -; j_call: TRBJ2-3; cdr3_nt: TGTGCCAGCAGCTTGCCCGGGACTAGATACACAGATACGCAGTATTTT; cdr3_aa: CASSLPGTRYTDTQYF
v_call: TRBV5-1; d_call: TRBD1; clone_size: -; j_call: TRBJ2-3; cdr3_nt: TGCGCCAGCAGCTTGGGGGACAGGGATTTTACAGATACGCAGTATTTT; cdr3_aa: CASSLGDRDFTDTQYF
v_call: TRBV12-3/TRBV12-4; d_call: -; clone_size: -; j_call: TRBJ1-2; cdr3_nt: TGTGCCAGCAGTTTAATGGGGAGAGGCTACACCTTC; cdr3_aa: CASSLMGRGYTF